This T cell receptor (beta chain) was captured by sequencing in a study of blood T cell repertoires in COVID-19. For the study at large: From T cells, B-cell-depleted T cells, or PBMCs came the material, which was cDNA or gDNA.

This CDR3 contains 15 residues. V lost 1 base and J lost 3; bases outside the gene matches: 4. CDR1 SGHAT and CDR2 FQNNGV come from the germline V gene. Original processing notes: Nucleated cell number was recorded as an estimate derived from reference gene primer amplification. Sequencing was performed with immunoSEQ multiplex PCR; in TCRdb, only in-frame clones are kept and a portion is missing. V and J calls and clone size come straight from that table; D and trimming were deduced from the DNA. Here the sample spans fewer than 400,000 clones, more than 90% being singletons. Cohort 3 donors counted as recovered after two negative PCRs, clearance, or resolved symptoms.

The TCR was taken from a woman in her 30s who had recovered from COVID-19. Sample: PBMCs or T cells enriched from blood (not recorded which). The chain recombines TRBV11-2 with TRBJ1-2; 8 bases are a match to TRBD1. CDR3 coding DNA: TGTGCCAGCAGCTTAGCTCAGGGGGCACACTATGGCTACACCTTC. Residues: CASSLAQGAHYGYTF.